One T cell receptor (beta chain) is described in this entry. The junction does not match germline at one end; this may be a read error. This CDR3 is 14 amino acids long. CDR1 SGHTA and CDR2 FQGNSA come from the germline V gene. All patients were untreated before thyroid surgery. This sample was taken from a study of metastatic and nonmetastatic thyroid tumors. Across the study: Where malignant and benign thyroid patients were concerned, repertoires were compared across blood and tumor or nodule tissue.

Via MiXCR, TCRdb re-called the PCR reads. Of roughly 59,000 clones in the sample, around 15% were seen once. This TCR was sampled from a male donor with papillary thyroid cancer or a benign thyroid nodule (not recorded which). Some clones in this sample may be carry-over from other donors' samples. Sequenced sample: blood. This chain connects TRBV7-2 to TRBJ2-2, with 7 bases matching TRBD2. CDR3 nucleotides: TGTGCCAGCAGCTCCCGGTTAGCACCGGGGGGAGCTGTTTTT. It codes for CASSSRLAPGGAVF.